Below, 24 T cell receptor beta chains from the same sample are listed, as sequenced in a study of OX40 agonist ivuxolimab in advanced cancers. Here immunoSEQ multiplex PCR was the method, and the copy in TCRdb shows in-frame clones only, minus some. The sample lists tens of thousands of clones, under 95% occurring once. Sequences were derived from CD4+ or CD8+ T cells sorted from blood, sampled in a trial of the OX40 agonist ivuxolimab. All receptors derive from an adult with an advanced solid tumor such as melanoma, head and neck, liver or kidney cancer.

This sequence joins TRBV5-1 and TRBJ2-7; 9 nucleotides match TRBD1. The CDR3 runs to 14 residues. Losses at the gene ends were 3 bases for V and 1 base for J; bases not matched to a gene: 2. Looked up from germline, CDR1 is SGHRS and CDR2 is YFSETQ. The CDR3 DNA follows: TGCGCCAGCAGCTCCGGACAGGGGTCCTACGAGCAGTACTTC. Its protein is CASSSGQGSYEQYF.

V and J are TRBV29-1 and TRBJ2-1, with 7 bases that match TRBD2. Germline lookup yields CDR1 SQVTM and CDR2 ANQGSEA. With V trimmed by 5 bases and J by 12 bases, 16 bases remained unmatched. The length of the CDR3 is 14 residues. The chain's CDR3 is CSVHLADFSLVQFF. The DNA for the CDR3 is TGCAGCGTTCACCTAGCGGACTTTTCCCTCGTGCAGTTCTTC.

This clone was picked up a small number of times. For the CDR3, the DNA is TGTGCCAGCAGCGTGAGGATTAACTATGGCTACACCTTC. Translating gives CASSVRINYGYTF. The chain links TRBV9 to TRBJ1-2; D uncertain. V lost 2 bases and J 1 base, leaving 6 bases between the germline ends. The CDR3 totals 13 residues. CDR1 and CDR2 (germline): SGDLS, YYNGEE.

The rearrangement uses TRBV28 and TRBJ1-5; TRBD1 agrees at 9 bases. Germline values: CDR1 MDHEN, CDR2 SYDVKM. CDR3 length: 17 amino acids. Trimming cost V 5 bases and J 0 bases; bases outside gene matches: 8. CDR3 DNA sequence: TGTGCCAGCAGTGCGGACAGGGGAGGCTATAGCAATCAGCCCCAGCATTTT. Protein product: CASSADRGGYSNQPQHF.

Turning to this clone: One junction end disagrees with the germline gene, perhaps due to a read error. The CDR3 protein is CSVEDGQGSYERYF. DNA of the CDR3: TGCAGCGTTGAAGACGGGCAGGGTAGCTACGAGCGGTACTTC. The chain joins TRBV29-1 to TRBJ2-7, with a possible D match to TRBD1 (5 bases). The CDR3 loop spans 14 amino acids. Germline CDR1 and CDR2: SQVTM and ANQGSEA.

The CDR3 spells CASSGNSGTQGKNTGELFF. DNA of the CDR3: TGTGCCAGCAGCGGCAATTCCGGGACTCAAGGGAAAAACACCGGGGAGCTGTTTTTT. V usage is TRBV7-3 and J usage is TRBJ2-2, with D perhaps TRBD2 (6 bases). V was cut by 5 bases and J by 2 bases, with 24 bases left in between. The germline CDR1 and CDR2 sequences are SGHTA and FQGTGA. The CDR3 consists of 19 residues.

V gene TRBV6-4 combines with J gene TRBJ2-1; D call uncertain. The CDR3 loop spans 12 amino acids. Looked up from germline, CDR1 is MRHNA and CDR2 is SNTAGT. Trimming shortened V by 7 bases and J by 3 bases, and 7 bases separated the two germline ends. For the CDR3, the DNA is TGTGCCAGCATCCCTCTCTACAATGAGCAGTTCTTC. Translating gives CASIPLYNEQFF.

CDR3 loop: CASSYQGNTEAFF. The CDR3 DNA reads as TGCGCCAGCAGCTACCAGGGGAACACTGAAGCTTTCTTT. The chain carries TRBV5-1 and TRBJ1-1; maybe TRBD1 (5 bases). The CDR3 spans 13 residues. Trimming removed 3 bases from V and 1 base from J, with 7 bases in between. Germline CDR1 SGHRS, CDR2 YFSETQ.

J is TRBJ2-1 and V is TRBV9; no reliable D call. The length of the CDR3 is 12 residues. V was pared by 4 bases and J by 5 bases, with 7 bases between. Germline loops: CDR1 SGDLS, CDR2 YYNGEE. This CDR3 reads CASSRPNNEQFF. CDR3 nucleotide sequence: TGTGCCAGCAGCCGACCTAACAATGAGCAGTTCTTC.

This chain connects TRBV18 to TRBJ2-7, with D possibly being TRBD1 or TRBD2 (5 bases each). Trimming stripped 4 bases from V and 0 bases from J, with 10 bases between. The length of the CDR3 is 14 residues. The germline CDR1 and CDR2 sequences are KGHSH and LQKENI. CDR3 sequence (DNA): TGTGCCAGCTCACTCCGGGACCTCTCCTACGAGCAGTACTTC. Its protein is CASSLRDLSYEQYF. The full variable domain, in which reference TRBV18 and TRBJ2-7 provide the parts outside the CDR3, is NAGVMQNPRHLVRRRGQEARLRCSPMKGHSHVYWYRQLPEEGLKFMVYLQKENIIDESGMPKERFSAEFPKEGPSILRIQQVVRGDSAAYFCASSLRDLSYEQYFGPGTRLTVT.

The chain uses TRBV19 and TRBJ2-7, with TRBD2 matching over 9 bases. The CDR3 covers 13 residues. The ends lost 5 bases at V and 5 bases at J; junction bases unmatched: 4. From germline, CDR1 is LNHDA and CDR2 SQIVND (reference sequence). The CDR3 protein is CASSLSGRHEQYF. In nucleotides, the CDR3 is TGTGCCAGTAGTTTGAGCGGGAGGCACGAGCAGTACTTC.

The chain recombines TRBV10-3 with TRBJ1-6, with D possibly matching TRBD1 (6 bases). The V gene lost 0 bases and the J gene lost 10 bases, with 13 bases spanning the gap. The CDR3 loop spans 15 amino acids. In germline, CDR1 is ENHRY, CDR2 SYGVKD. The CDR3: CAISESSGAGSPLHF. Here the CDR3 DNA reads TGTGCCATCAGTGAGTCGTCAGGGGCTGGGTCACCCCTCCACTTT.

The CDR3 region has the DNA TGTGCCAGCAGCTTAGCCCTTAGCTCCTACAATGAGCAGTTCTTC. As protein: CASSLALSSYNEQFF. The chain joins TRBV7-6 to TRBJ2-1, with D unresolved. The CDR3 runs 15 residues. Germline V gives CDR1 SGHVS, CDR2 FNYEAQ. The ends were cut back, 0 bases at V and 0 bases at J, with 6 bases in the middle. The full variable domain, with the rest looked up from reference TRBV7-6 and TRBJ2-1, is GAGVSQSPRYKVTKRGQDVALRCDPISGHVSLYWYRQALGQGPEFLTYFNYEAQQDKSGLPNDRFSAERPEGSISTLTIQRTEQRDSAMYRCASSLALSSYNEQFFGPGTRLTVL.

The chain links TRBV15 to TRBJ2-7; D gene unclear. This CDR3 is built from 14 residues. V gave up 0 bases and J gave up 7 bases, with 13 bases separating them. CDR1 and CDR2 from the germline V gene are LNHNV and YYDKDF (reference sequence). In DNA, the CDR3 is TGTGCCACCAGCAGAGAGTGGGGTCTGTGGGAGCAGTACTTC. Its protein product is CATSREWGLWEQYF.

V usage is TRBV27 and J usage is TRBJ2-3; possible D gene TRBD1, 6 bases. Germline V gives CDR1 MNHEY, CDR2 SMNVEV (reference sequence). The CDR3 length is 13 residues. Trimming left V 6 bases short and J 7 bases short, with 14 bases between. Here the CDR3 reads CASSPDRIYTQYF. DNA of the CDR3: TGTGCCAGCAGCCCTGACAGGATTTATACGCAGTATTTT.

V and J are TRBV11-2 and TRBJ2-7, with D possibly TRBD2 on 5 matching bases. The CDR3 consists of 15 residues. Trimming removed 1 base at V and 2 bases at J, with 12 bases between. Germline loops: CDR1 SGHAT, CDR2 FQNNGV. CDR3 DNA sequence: TGTGCCAGCAGCTTAGTTTTTGGGAGCACCTACGAGCAGTACTTC. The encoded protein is CASSLVFGSTYEQYF.

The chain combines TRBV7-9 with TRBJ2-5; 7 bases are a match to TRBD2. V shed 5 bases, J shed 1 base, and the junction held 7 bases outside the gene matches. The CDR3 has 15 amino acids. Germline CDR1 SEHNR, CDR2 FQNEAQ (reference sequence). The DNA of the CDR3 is TGTGCCAGCAGCGCCCCCTTAGCGGGCCAAGAGACCCAGTACTTC. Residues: CASSAPLAGQETQYF.

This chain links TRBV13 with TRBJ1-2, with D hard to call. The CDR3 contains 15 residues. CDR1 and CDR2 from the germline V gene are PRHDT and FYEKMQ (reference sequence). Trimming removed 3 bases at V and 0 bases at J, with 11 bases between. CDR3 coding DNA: TGTGCCAGCAGCTTCTTGACTGGAGCTAACTATGGCTACACCTTC. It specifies CASSFLTGANYGYTF.

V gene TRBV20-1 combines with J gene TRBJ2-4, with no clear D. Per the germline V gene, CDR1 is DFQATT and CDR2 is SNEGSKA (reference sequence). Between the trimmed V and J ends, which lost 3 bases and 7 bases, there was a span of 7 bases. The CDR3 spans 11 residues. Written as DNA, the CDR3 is TGCAGTGCTAGTACAGCGAACATTCAGTACTTC. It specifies CSASTANIQYF.

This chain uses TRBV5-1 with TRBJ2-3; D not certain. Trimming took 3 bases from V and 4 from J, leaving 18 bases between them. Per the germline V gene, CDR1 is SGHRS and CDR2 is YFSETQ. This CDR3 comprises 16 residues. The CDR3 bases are TGCGCCAGCAGCTGGGAACACAGAGGAAGTGCAGATACGCAGTATTTT. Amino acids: CASSWEHRGSADTQYF.

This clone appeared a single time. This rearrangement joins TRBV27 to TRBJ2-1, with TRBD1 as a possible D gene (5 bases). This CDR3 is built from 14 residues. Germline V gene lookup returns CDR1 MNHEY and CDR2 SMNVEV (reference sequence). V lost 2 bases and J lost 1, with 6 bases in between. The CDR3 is CASSLGASYNEQFF. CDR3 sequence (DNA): TGTGCCAGCAGTTTAGGGGCTTCCTACAATGAGCAGTTCTTC.

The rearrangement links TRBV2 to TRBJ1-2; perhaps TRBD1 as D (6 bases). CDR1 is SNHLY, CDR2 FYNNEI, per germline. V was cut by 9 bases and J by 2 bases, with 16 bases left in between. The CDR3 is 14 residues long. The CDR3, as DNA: TGTGCCAGAGAAACAGGGCTCGGGAACTATGGCTACACCTTC. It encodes CARETGLGNYGYTF.

The CDR3 bases are TGTGCCAGCAGCCCCGAGACTAGGACACGGCAGTACTTC. This translates into CASSPETRTRQYF. The rearrangement links TRBV14 to TRBJ2-7; a weak D match, TRBD2 (6 bases). This CDR3 has 13 residues. Trimming took 4 bases from V and 9 from J, leaving 16 bases between them. Germline-derived CDR1 and CDR2 are SGHDN and FVKESK.

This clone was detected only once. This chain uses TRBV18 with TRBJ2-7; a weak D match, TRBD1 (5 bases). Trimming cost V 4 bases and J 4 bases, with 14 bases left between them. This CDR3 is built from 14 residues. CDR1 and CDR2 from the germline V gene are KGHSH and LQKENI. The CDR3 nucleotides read TGTGCCAGCTCACTGCGACAGCGACTTTACGAGCAGTACTTC. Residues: CASSLRQRLYEQYF.